Listed below are T cell receptor beta chains from one sample, sequenced in a study of neurological immune-mediated disorders. Using its own MiXCR run on the 5' RACE reads, TCRdb lists one record per CDR3 protein. Of roughly 80,000 distinct CDR3 sequences detected, under 20% appear once; the ten largest clones hold 15% to 17%. Specimen: PBMCs. The origin of the receptors is a woman aged 40 to 49 in good health. CDR3s include the opening cysteine and the closing phenylalanine or tryptophan. A D gene is named only where the DNA matches it firmly. A clone size is listed for some rows: how often the clone was seen (once, few, many), or a class if it is expanded.

cdr3_nt,cdr3_aa,clone_size,j_call,d_call,cdr3_length,v_call
TGCGCCAGCAGCCCTAAAGGACTAGCGGGGGTCACCGGGGAGCTGTTTTTT,CASSPKGLAGVTGELFF,many,TRBJ2-2,TRBD2,17,TRBV4-3
TGCGCCAGCAGCCAGACAGGGGAGGGAATTTCTGAAAAACTGTTTTTT,CASSQTGEGISEKLFF,many,TRBJ1-4,TRBD1,16,TRBV4-1
TGCAGTGCTAGTTTCGGGGGGGTCAATGAGCAGTTCTTC,CSASFGGVNEQFF,many,TRBJ2-1,TRBD2,13,TRBV20-1
TGTGCCAGCAGCAAAATGAGCGGGAGCCCAGATACGCAGTATTTT,CASSKMSGSPDTQYF,-,TRBJ2-3,TRBD2,15,TRBV5-6
TGCAGTGCTACCCCCCGGACAGGGGTTACAAGAGATACGCAGTATTTT,CSATPRTGVTRDTQYF,many,TRBJ2-3,TRBD1,16,TRBV20-1
TGCAGTGCTACCTTGACAGGGAGCACAGATACGCAGTATTTT,CSATLTGSTDTQYF,many,TRBJ2-3,TRBD1,14,TRBV20-1
TGTGCCAGCAGCACCCCTCCCAGGGAGGACTCACCCCTCCACTTT,CASSTPPREDSPLHF,many,TRBJ1-6,-,15,TRBV7-2
TGTGCCAGCAGCCGGGGGGGCGAAGATACGCAGTATTTT,CASSRGGEDTQYF,many,TRBJ2-3,TRBD2,13,TRBV7-2
TGCGCCAGCAGCTTGATCCCCGGAGAGACCCAGTACTTC,CASSLIPGETQYF,-,TRBJ2-5,-,13,TRBV5-1
TGTGCCAGCAGCTTAACAGCGGGGGGCTTACACGAGCAGTACTTC,CASSLTAGGLHEQYF,many,TRBJ2-7,TRBD2,15,TRBV7-2
TGTGCCAGCAGTTCCCGGACGGAAACCGTTAGCACAGATACGCAGTATTTT,CASSSRTETVSTDTQYF,many,TRBJ2-3,-,17,TRBV6-2/TRBV6-3
TGTGCCAGCAGTGAATCAGCACAGAGGACACCACAAGAGACCCAGTACTTC,CASSESAQRTPQETQYF,many,TRBJ2-5,-,17,TRBV25-1
TGTGCCAGCAGTTTATCGACGAGTACGCAGTATTTT,CASSLSTSTQYF,few,TRBJ2-3,-,12,TRBV12-3/TRBV12-4
TGTGCCAGCAGCCTACCCCTGTGGCGCCCGGTCTATGGCTACACCTTC,CASSLPLWRPVYGYTF,-,TRBJ1-2,-,16,TRBV2
TGTGCCAGCAGCAGGGGACTAGCGGGGTCCGGTGGTACGCAGTATTTT,CASSRGLAGSGGTQYF,many,TRBJ2-3,TRBD2,16,TRBV11-1
TGTGCCAGCAGCTTCCCGAGCTCCTACGAGCAGTACTTC,CASSFPSSYEQYF,many,TRBJ2-7,-,13,TRBV7-9
TGTGCCATCAGTGACGGGGACGGTTATGGCTACACCTTC,CAISDGDGYGYTF,many,TRBJ1-2,-,13,TRBV10-3
TGTGCCAGCAGCGTAGGATCGCGGACAGGGGTATTTGGAAACACCATATATTTT,CASSVGSRTGVFGNTIYF,many,TRBJ1-3,TRBD1,18,TRBV9
TGCAGTGCTGGGGACGTGACACCACCCCGAGATACGCAGTATTTT,CSAGDVTPPRDTQYF,many,TRBJ2-3,-,15,TRBV20-1
TGTGCCAGCAGCTTACGGGGACAGTACCTGCCCCAGCATTTT,CASSLRGQYLPQHF,many,TRBJ1-5,TRBD1,14,TRBV7-2
TGCGCCAGCAGTGTATCCCGCTCGTACGAGCAGTACTTC,CASSVSRSYEQYF,-,TRBJ2-7,-,13,TRBV10-2
TGTGCCAGCAGTGACAGGGGAAGTAACACTGAAGCTTTCTTT,CASSDRGSNTEAFF,many,TRBJ1-1,TRBD1,14,TRBV3-1
TGTGCCAGCAGTTACTCCTTGGACAGGGGCGGAGACAATCAGCCCCAGCATTTT,CASSYSLDRGGDNQPQHF,many,TRBJ1-5,TRBD1,18,TRBV6-2/TRBV6-3
TGTGCCAGCACCTTGGGCGAGGGCACTGAAGCTTTCTTT,CASTLGEGTEAFF,many,TRBJ1-1,-,13,TRBV27
TGTGCCAGCAGCCGACTAGCGGGGGGGAACACCGGGGAGCTGTTTTTT,CASSRLAGGNTGELFF,many,TRBJ2-2,TRBD2,16,TRBV7-2
TGTGCCAGCAGCTTAGCCGGGACAGTTGTAGAGACCCAGTACTTC,CASSLAGTVVETQYF,-,TRBJ2-5,TRBD1,15,TRBV7-2
TGCGCCAGCAGCCTCCTGCGAGGCCAAGAGACACAGTACTTC,CASSLLRGQETQYF,-,TRBJ2-5,-,14,TRBV5-1
TGCGCCAGCAGCCAAGATGGGGGGCACGGGGAGACCCAGTACTTC,CASSQDGGHGETQYF,-,TRBJ2-5,-,15,TRBV4-3
TGTGCCAGCAGTTTTGTCGGCGGGGAAGACTACAATGAGCAGTTCTTC,CASSFVGGEDYNEQFF,few,TRBJ2-1,-,16,TRBV28
TGCGCCAGCTTCGACAGGGGGCGAGTCAATGAGCAGTTCTTC,CASFDRGRVNEQFF,-,TRBJ2-1,TRBD1,14,TRBV5-1
TGCAGTGCTGAACAGGGAGGCAATCAGCCCCAGCATTTT,CSAEQGGNQPQHF,many,TRBJ1-5,-,13,TRBV20-1
TGTGCCAGCAGTGGGGACAAGTGGGAGACCCAGTACTTC,CASSGDKWETQYF,many,TRBJ2-5,-,13,TRBV6-2/TRBV6-3
TGTGCCAGCAGCCAAGATGGGACTAGCGGGGGGAATGAGCAGTTCTTC,CASSQDGTSGGNEQFF,medium-sized,TRBJ2-1,TRBD2,16,TRBV4-2
TGTGCCAGCAGCTTAGTCTTCTTTGCCGGGGAGCTGTTTTTT,CASSLVFFAGELFF,many,TRBJ2-2,-,14,TRBV7-2
TGTGCCAGCAGTTACTACAGGGAGGGCACTGAAGCTTTCTTT,CASSYYREGTEAFF,few,TRBJ1-1,-,14,TRBV6-6
TGTGCCAGCAGCCGGAGGGGAACGTACTATGGCTACACCTTC,CASSRRGTYYGYTF,-,TRBJ1-2,-,14,TRBV6-5
TGCAGTGCTAATAATGCGGATGGCATGAACACTGAAGCTTTCTTT,CSANNADGMNTEAFF,many,TRBJ1-1,-,15,TRBV20-1
TGTGCCAGCAGTTTCGACAGGGGGGAATACAATGAGCAGTTCTTC,CASSFDRGEYNEQFF,many,TRBJ2-1,TRBD1,15,TRBV27
TGTGCCAGCAGTGAACGGGTTTGGGGACTCGGTCAGCCCCAGCATTTT,CASSERVWGLGQPQHF,many,TRBJ1-5,-,16,TRBV6-1
TGCGCCAGCAAGGACAGGGTGGAGGGGGATACGCAGTATTTT,CASKDRVEGDTQYF,-,TRBJ2-3,TRBD1,14,TRBV5-1
TGTGCCAGCAGTCAGAAGACTAGCGGAGGTCGCACAGATACGCAGTATTTT,CASSQKTSGGRTDTQYF,many,TRBJ2-3,TRBD2,17,TRBV27